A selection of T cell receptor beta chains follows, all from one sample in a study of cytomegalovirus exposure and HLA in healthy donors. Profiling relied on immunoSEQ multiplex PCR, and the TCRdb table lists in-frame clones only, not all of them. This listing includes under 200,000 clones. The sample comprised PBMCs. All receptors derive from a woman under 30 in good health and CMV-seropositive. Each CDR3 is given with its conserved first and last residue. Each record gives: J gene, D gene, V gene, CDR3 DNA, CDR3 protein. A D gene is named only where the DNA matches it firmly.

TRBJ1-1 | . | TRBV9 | TGTGCCAGCAGCGTACGAGCGCAGATGGGAGGCACTGAAGCTTTCTTT | CASSVRAQMGGTEAFF
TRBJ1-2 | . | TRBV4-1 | TGCGCCAGCAGCCAAGATAGCGGCAGGGCTAACTATGGCTACACCTTC | CASSQDSGRANYGYTF
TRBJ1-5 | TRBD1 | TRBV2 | TGTGCCAGTGGACAGGGCTACAATCAGCCCCAGCATTTT | CASGQGYNQPQHF
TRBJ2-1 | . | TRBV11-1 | TGTGCCAGCAGCTTAGAAGGGGAAAGCTCCTACAATGAGCAGTTCTTC | CASSLEGESSYNEQFF
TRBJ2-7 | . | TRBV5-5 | TGTGCCAGCAGCTTTTATCCCGCGGGCTACGAGCAGTACTTC | CASSFYPAGYEQYF
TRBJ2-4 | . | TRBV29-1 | TGCAGCGTTGAACAGGCACGGGACAAAAACATTCAGTACTTC | CSVEQARDKNIQYF
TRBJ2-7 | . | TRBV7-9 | TGTGCCAGCAGCTTAGACACAGGGAAGGTCTACGAGCAGTACTTC | CASSLDTGKVYEQYF
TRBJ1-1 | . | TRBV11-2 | TGTGCCAGCAGCTCAATTGTCCCAGGCAACACTGAAGCTTTCTTT | CASSSIVPGNTEAFF
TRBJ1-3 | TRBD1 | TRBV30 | TGTGCCTGGAGTGTTAGGACAGGGGCGATAGCTGGAAACACCATATATTTT | CAWSVRTGAIAGNTIYF
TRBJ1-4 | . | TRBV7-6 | TGTGCCAGCAGCTTAGGTGAGGCAACTAATGAAAAACTGTTTTTT | CASSLGEATNEKLFF
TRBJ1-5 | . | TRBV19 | TGTGCCAGTAGTACGGACAGTTTCTATCAGCCCCAGCATTTT | CASSTDSFYQPQHF
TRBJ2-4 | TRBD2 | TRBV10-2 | TGCGCCAGCAGCGCTAGCGGTTACAAAAACATTCAGTACTTC | CASSASGYKNIQYF
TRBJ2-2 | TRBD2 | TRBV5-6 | TGTGCCAGCAGCACCCGACTAGCGGGAGAGTCCGGGGAGCTGTTTTTT | CASSTRLAGESGELFF
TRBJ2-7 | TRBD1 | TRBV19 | TGTGCCAGTAGTATCTCGGGACAGGGCTCCTACGAGCAGTACTTC | CASSISGQGSYEQYF
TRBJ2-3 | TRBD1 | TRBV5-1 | TGCGCCAGCAGCTCCCGGACAGGGGAAGATACGCAGTATTTT | CASSSRTGEDTQYF
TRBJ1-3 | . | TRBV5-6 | TGTGCCAGCAGCTTGGCCTCTTCGGGAAACACCATATATTTT | CASSLASSGNTIYF
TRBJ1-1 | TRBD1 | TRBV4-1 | TGCGCCAGCAGCCAAAGCCCGACAGGGTTCACTGAAGCTTTCTTT | CASSQSPTGFTEAFF
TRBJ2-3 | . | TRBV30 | TGTGCCTGGAGTGCGGACAGGGGAAGCGGGAGGGGTCGCACAGATACGCAGTATTTT | CAWSADRGSGRGRTDTQYF
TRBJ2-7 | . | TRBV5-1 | TGCGCCAGCAGCCCCCAGTACCCTCTGGAGCAGTACTTC | CASSPQYPLEQYF
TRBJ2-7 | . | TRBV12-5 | TGTGCTAGTGGTCCTAATATGGGCAGCTCCTACGAGCAGTACTTC | CASGPNMGSSYEQYF
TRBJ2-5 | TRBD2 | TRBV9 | TGTGCCAGCAGCGTAGGAAGCGGGGGGGCACAAGAGACCCAGTACTTC | CASSVGSGGAQETQYF
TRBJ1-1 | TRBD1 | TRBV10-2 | TGCGCCAGCAGTGAGCCTGGGCGGGCAGGGGGAGCTTTCTTT | CASSEPGRAGGAFF
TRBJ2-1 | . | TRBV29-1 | TGCAGCGTGAGACCCCGAGGTGAGCAGTTCTTC | CSVRPRGEQFF
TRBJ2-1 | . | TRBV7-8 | TGTGCCAGCAGCTCCGGAGAGGGTTCCCTTTACAATGAGCAGTTCTTC | CASSSGEGSLYNEQFF
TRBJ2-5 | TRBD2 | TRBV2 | TGTGCCAGCAGTGAGGGGGCTAGCGGGCAAGAGACCCAGTACTTC | CASSEGASGQETQYF
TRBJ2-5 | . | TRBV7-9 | TGTGCCAGCACCTCTGAAGAGACCCAGTACTTC | CASTSEETQYF
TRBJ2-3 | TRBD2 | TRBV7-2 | TGTGCCAGCAGCCTCTCGTTAGCGGGGGGGACGCAGTATTTT | CASSLSLAGGTQYF
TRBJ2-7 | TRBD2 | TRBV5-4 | TGTGCCAGCAGCTTGGGTCGTGCGGGAGTCACCTACGAGCAGTACTTC | CASSLGRAGVTYEQYF
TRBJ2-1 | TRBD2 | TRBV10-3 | TGTGCCATCAGTGACCGGAGGCGGGGGGGCCCAGATGAGCAGTTCTTC | CAISDRRRGGPDEQFF
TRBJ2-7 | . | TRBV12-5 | TGTGCTAGTGGTTTGCCAACGGGTCGGGGCTACGAGCAGTACTTC | CASGLPTGRGYEQYF
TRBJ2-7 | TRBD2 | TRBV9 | TGTGCCAGCAGCTACCGGACTAGCGGGAGCCCTCGGGAGCAGTACTTC | CASSYRTSGSPREQYF